Listed here are 20 T cell receptor beta chains from one sample, sequenced in a study of T cells in Graves' hyperthyroidism and ophthalmopathy. Amplified regions were TCR beta CDR3 sequences from RNA transcripts. Using the HTBI primer set, a first-round RT-PCR was run on the TCR CDR3. TCRdb reanalysed the multiplex PCR reads using MiXCR and keeps one entry per CDR3 protein. Here the sample spans some 550,000 distinct CDR3 sequences, under 25% being singletons. The sequencing input was blood. These receptors came from a man between 18 and 35 years old with Graves' hyperthyroidism.

V and J are TRBV12-3 or TRBV12-4 and TRBJ2-5; D call uncertain. V was clipped by 3 bases and J by 1 base, with 9 bases between them. This CDR3 has 14 amino acids. CDR3 loop: CASSLAPLQETQYF. In nucleotides, the CDR3 is TGTGCCAGCAGTTTGGCCCCTCTCCAAGAGACCCAGTACTTC.

This clonotype was found many times. This sequence joins TRBV7-9 and TRBJ1-1; tentatively, D is TRBD1 (5 bases). CDR3 length equals 15 residues. Trimming took 5 bases from V and 3 from J, leaving 16 bases between them. The germline CDR1 and CDR2 sequences are SEHNR and FQNEAQ (reference sequence). The CDR3: CASSIPGRLDTEAFF. CDR3 bases: TGTGCCAGCAGCATACCGGGACGTCTAGACACTGAAGCTTTCTTT.

Comment on this clonotype: The CDR3 carries no conserved terminal phenylalanine or tryptophan, so it likely arises from a read error. The CDR3 nucleotides read TGCAGCGTTCGGGAAGACAATCAGCCCCAGCATGTT. This gives the protein CSVREDNQPQHV. The chain carries TRBV29-1 and TRBJ1-5; unclear D gene. Per germline, CDR1 SQVTM and CDR2 ANQGSEA. CDR3 length equals 12 residues. The V end lost 5 bases, the J end lost 3 bases, and 8 bases lay between the germline ends.

This clonotype was detected a few times. The genes are TRBV7-8 and TRBJ1-1; D is possibly TRBD1 (5 bases). There are 14 residues in the CDR3. The germline gives CDR1 SGHVS, CDR2 FQNEAQ. Trimming took off 6 bases at V and 6 bases at J, with 17 bases between the two ends. The CDR3 spells CASSLAGITPEAFF. For the CDR3, the DNA is TGTGCCAGCAGTCTAGCAGGGATTACCCCTGAAGCTTTCTTT.

This clonotype came up many times. The chain couples TRBV13 to TRBJ1-2; TRBD1 aligns across 9 bases. The V gene's germline CDR1 is PRHDT and CDR2 FYEKMQ (reference sequence). Trimming at V came to 5 bases and at J to 8 bases, leaving 9 bases not matched to a gene. The CDR3 length is 14 residues. The DNA of the CDR3 is TGTGCCAGCAGCCTCTTACAGGGGGCAGGAGGCTACACCTTC. Its translation is CASSLLQGAGGYTF.

This clonotype was detected ten times or more. The chain uses TRBV28 and TRBJ2-7; D might be TRBD1 (6 bases). Trimming took 10 bases from V and 1 from J, leaving 14 bases between them. CDR3 length: 13 amino acids. The germline V gene encodes CDR1 MDHEN and CDR2 SYDVKM. CDR3 residues: CATLDSFSYEQYF. The CDR3 region has the DNA TGTGCCACCTTGGACAGTTTTTCCTACGAGCAGTACTTC.

In its sample, this clonotype was seen a few times. A much larger clone is a single base away; this may be a read error. The gene calls are TRBV5-4 and TRBJ1-1; D unresolved. Germline V lookup: CDR1 SGHNT, CDR2 YYREEE (reference sequence). The CDR3 extends over 16 amino acids. Here the CDR3 reads CASSLGLGDMNTEACF. CDR3 coding DNA: TGTGCCAGCAGCTTGGGACTCGGAGACATGAACACTGAAGCTTGCTTT.

This clonotype was seen many times. The chain has TRBV12-3 or TRBV12-4 and TRBJ2-5, with D unclear. The CDR3 has 13 amino acids. The V end lost 3 bases, the J end lost 2 bases, and 7 bases lay between the germline ends. CDR3 amino acids: CASSFKEQETQYF. CDR3 coding DNA: TGTGCCAGCAGTTTCAAGGAGCAAGAGACCCAGTACTTC.

There are many counts of this clonotype. The rearrangement links TRBV12-3 or TRBV12-4 to TRBJ1-1; D is undetermined. The CDR3 covers 11 residues. Between the trimmed V and J ends, which lost 3 bases and 9 bases, there was a span of 8 bases. CDR3 coding DNA: TGTGCCAGCAGTTTCGGAGAAAAAGCTTTCTTT. Translated: CASSFGEKAFF.

Many counts were recorded for this clonotype. The genes are TRBV20-1 and TRBJ1-1; unclear D gene. The CDR3 runs 13 residues. V was cut by 5 bases and J by 4 bases, with 14 bases left in between. Germline values: CDR1 DFQATT, CDR2 SNEGSKA (reference sequence). CDR3 bases: TGCAGTGCTCAGACTCCCCCGCGCACTGAAGCTTTCTTT. This gives the protein CSAQTPPRTEAFF.

The V and J genes are TRBV2 and TRBJ2-4; D is possibly TRBD1 or TRBD2 (6 bases each). Germline loops: CDR1 SNHLY, CDR2 FYNNEI. Deletions cut 4 bases from V and 0 bases from J, with 16 bases between. The CDR3 spans 17 residues. CDR3 region: CASSVLRGVLAKNIQYF. The CDR3 coding sequence is TGTGCCAGCAGTGTACTGAGGGGGGTATTAGCCAAAAACATTCAGTACTTC.

In its sample, this clonotype was seen many times. The genes are TRBV2 and TRBJ1-6, with D tentatively TRBD1 (5 bases). Germline assignment: CDR1 SNHLY and CDR2 FYNNEI. This CDR3 comprises 15 residues. V gave up 2 bases and J gave up 7 bases, with 12 bases separating them. CDR3: CASSEKQATNSPLHF. CDR3 sequence (DNA): TGTGCCAGCAGTGAAAAACAGGCCACAAATTCACCCCTCCACTTT.

Only one count was recorded for this clonotype. V is TRBV11-2 and J is TRBJ1-2; TRBD1 aligns across 9 bases. Germline CDR1 is SGHAT and CDR2 is FQNNGV. CDR3 length equals 16 residues. V was clipped by 5 bases and J by 2 bases; unmatched bases: 9. Here the CDR3 reads CASSRDVGTGNYGYTF. The DNA for the CDR3 is TGTGCCAGCAGCCGGGACGTCGGGACAGGGAACTATGGCTACACCTTC.

This clonotype was seen at least ten times. The rearrangement joins TRBV24-1 to TRBJ1-2, with D hard to call. Germline V gene sequence: CDR1 KGHDR, CDR2 SFDVKD. The CDR3 runs to 13 residues. The germline V and J ends were trimmed by 5 bases and 2 bases, with 8 bases remaining between them. In DNA, the CDR3 is TGTGCCACCAGTGTGGCGGGAAACTATGGCTACACCTTC. This translates into CATSVAGNYGYTF.

The table lists this clonotype with many counts. The chain links TRBV28 to TRBJ2-7; 9 bases are shared with TRBD1. CDR1 and CDR2 (germline): MDHEN, SYDVKM. The CDR3 length is 15 residues. V lost 2 bases to trimming and J lost 4 bases; unmatched junction nucleotides: 6. This CDR3 is CASSLGDREEYEQYF. CDR3 nucleotide sequence: TGTGCCAGCAGTTTAGGGGACAGGGAGGAATACGAGCAGTACTTC.

This clonotype was recorded at least ten times. The J gene is TRBJ1-1, the V gene TRBV12-3 or TRBV12-4; no definite D call. V dropped 8 bases and J dropped 6 bases, with 25 bases sitting between them. The CDR3 contains 16 residues. For the CDR3, the DNA is TGTGCCAGCTCCAACCTCAGAGCTCCCCCGAAGGCTGAAGCTTTCTTT. Amino acids: CASSNLRAPPKAEAFF.

The sample holds many counts of this clonotype. The rearrangement joins TRBV2 to TRBJ2-7; perhaps D is TRBD1 or TRBD2 (5 bases each). Trimming removed 3 bases from V and 8 bases from J, with 14 bases in between. The CDR3 is 13 amino acids. Germline CDR1 reads SNHLY; CDR2 reads FYNNEI. CDR3 in amino acids: CASSEGTESQQYF. The CDR3 bases are TGTGCCAGCAGTGAGGGGACGGAGTCCCAGCAGTACTTC.

This clonotype was observed many times. V is TRBV19 and J is TRBJ1-5; D call uncertain. The germline V and J ends were trimmed by 4 bases and 0 bases, with 22 bases remaining between them. The CDR3 totals 19 residues. CDR1 and CDR2 (germline): LNHDA, SQIVND (reference sequence). CDR3 residues: CASSTPGHRSSYSNQPQHF. CDR3 DNA: TGTGCCAGTAGTACCCCTGGCCACAGAAGCTCCTATAGCAATCAGCCCCAGCATTTT.

This clonotype came up many times. This chain joins TRBV7-2 and TRBJ1-1; D is undetermined. The germline V and J ends were trimmed by 2 bases and 4 bases, with 8 bases remaining between them. The CDR3 extends over 13 amino acids. Germline V gene sequence: CDR1 SGHTA, CDR2 FQGNSA. The DNA for the CDR3 is TGTGCCAGCAGCTTATCCATTTTCACTGAAGCTTTCTTT. This gives the protein CASSLSIFTEAFF.

This clonotype was counted at least ten times. The chain recombines TRBV28 with TRBJ1-3; a weak D match, TRBD1 (5 bases). The CDR3 extends over 14 amino acids. V was shortened by 4 bases and J by 4 bases, with 11 bases between the two germline ends. CDR1 and CDR2 from the germline V gene are MDHEN and SYDVKM. CDR3: CASSSRVSGNTIYF. The CDR3 nucleotides read TGTGCCAGCAGTTCCAGGGTTTCGGGAAACACCATATATTTT.